This TCR beta chain emerged from a study of blood T cell repertoires in COVID-19. In the original analysis: For nucleated cells, counts were estimated from reference gene primer amplification. Clones were read by immunoSEQ multiplex PCR, and TCRdb kept only the in-frame ones, dropping some. V, J and clone size derive from that table, while D and trimming were established from the DNA sequence. The sample consists of a few hundred thousand clones, around nine tenths of them appearing once. The V and J ends lost 5 bases and 1 base, in that order; junction bases with no gene match: 5. This CDR3 has 15 amino acids. Germline V gene sequence: CDR1 SNHLY, CDR2 FYNNEI.

This TCR was recovered from a man aged 45-65 years with acute or convalescent COVID-19. This chain links TRBV2 with TRBJ1-5; TRBD1 agrees at 7 bases. The sequenced material came from peripheral blood. CDR3 residues: CASSRDRQSNQPQHF. Written as DNA, the CDR3 is TGTGCCAGCAGTCGGGACAGACAAAGCAATCAGCCCCAGCATTTT.